The rows below give T cell receptor beta chains drawn from one sample of a study of shared clonotypes between healthy human individuals. Only in-frame clones appear in the TCRdb table, and some are missing; sequencing was by immunoSEQ multiplex PCR. The sample has around 690,000 clones, 90% seen once. The sample taken for sequencing was memory CD8+ T cells from PBMCs. The origin of the receptors is a young man in good health. Some clones in this sample may be carry-over from other donors' samples. Both conserved end residues are part of each CDR3. D genes are given only for firm matches. Clone sizes are given selectively: once, few, many, or a class where the clone is expanded.

d_call j_call clone_size v_call cdr3_aa cdr3_nt
- TRBJ2-5 - TRBV7-6 CASSLRHRETQYF TGTGCCAGCAGCCTTAGGCATAGGGAGACCCAGTACTTC
- TRBJ1-3 - TRBV18 CASSPQRGYENTIYF TGTGCCAGCTCACCACAGCGGGGGTACGAAAACACCATATATTTT
- TRBJ2-1 - TRBV4-3 CASSQVEGVLANEQFF TGCGCCAGCAGCCAAGTAGAGGGGGTCCTCGCCAATGAGCAGTTCTTC
- TRBJ2-7 once TRBV27 CASSSWQGTYEQYF TGTGCCAGCAGTTCCTGGCAGGGCACCTACGAGCAGTACTTC
TRBD1 TRBJ1-1 many TRBV5-1 CASSKGQANTEAFF TGCGCCAGCAGCAAAGGACAGGCGAACACTGAAGCTTTCTTT
- TRBJ2-7 - TRBV28 CASSSTEGDGEQYF TGTGCCAGCAGTTCAACAGAGGGAGATGGTGAGCAGTACTTC
TRBD2 TRBJ2-1 once TRBV19 CASSKTSGAYNEQFF TGTGCCAGTAGTAAGACTAGCGGGGCCTACAATGAGCAGTTCTTC
- TRBJ2-1 - TRBV7-2 CASSMVTGTPWGNEQFF TGTGCCAGCAGCATGGTTACCGGGACTCCCTGGGGAAATGAGCAGTTCTTC
- TRBJ2-1 - TRBV14 CASSQVLRISDYEQFF TGTGCCAGCAGCCAAGTTTTGCGGATCAGCGACTATGAGCAGTTCTTC
TRBD2 TRBJ2-7 once TRBV4-1 CASSQSGRASPSYEQYF TGCGCCAGCAGCCAGAGCGGGAGGGCCAGTCCCTCCTACGAGCAGTACTTC
- TRBJ2-1 - TRBV19 CASSIMEGGWDEQFF TGTGCCAGTAGTATAATGGAGGGAGGTTGGGATGAGCAGTTCTTC
TRBD2 TRBJ2-7 - TRBV27 CASRPSRSGGRAYEQYF TGTGCCAGCAGACCGAGCCGTAGCGGGGGGAGAGCCTACGAGCAGTACTTC
- TRBJ1-1 - TRBV15 CATSRDGWGVNTEAFF TGTGCCACCAGCAGAGATGGTTGGGGTGTGAACACTGAAGCTTTCTTT
- TRBJ1-3 - TRBV15 CATSRVPGHFSENGGDTIYF TGTGCCACCAGCAGAGTCCCGGGACATTTTTCCGAAAACGGAGGGGACACCATATATTTT
- TRBJ1-4 - TRBV6-6 CASSYSLQTNEKLFF TGTGCCAGCAGTTACTCGTTACAGACTAATGAAAAACTGTTTTTT
- TRBJ2-2 - TRBV28 CASSFVLDGTGELFF TGTGCCAGCAGTTTCGTTCTAGACGGCACCGGGGAGCTGTTTTTT
- TRBJ1-6 - TRBV11-2 CASSLAVLGGRSPLHF TGTGCCAGCAGCTTAGCCGTTCTGGGGGGAAGGTCACCCCTCCACTTT
- TRBJ1-4 - TRBV27 CASSLLPTNEKLFF TGTGCCAGCAGTTTATTACCAACTAATGAAAAACTGTTTTTT
- TRBJ2-2 - TRBV5-1 CASSRGTGTGELFF TGTGCCAGCAGCCGAGGGACGGGGACCGGGGAGCTGTTTTTT
TRBD2 TRBJ2-1 - TRBV10-1 CASSDSGIIYNEQFF TGCGCCAGCAGTGATAGCGGGATAATCTACAATGAGCAGTTCTTC
TRBD1 TRBJ2-7 - TRBV7-2 CASSLGGTGSYEQYF TGTGCCAGCAGCTTAGGAGGGACAGGGTCCTACGAGCAGTACTTC
- TRBJ1-1 - TRBV2 CASRRLNTEAFF TGTGCCAGCAGGCGGCTGAACACTGAAGCTTTCTTT
- TRBJ1-1 - TRBV10-1 CASSDKPGPNILNTEAFF TGCGCCAGCAGTGACAAACCGGGACCGAACATATTGAACACTGAAGCTTTCTTT
- TRBJ1-2 - TRBV28 CASSFYRNGYTF TGTGCCAGCAGTTTTTATCGCAATGGCTACACCTTC
TRBD2 TRBJ2-1 - TRBV6-6 CASSPGLVKYNEQFF TGTGCCAGCAGCCCGGGACTAGTAAAATACAATGAGCAGTTCTTC
- TRBJ1-2 - TRBV27 CASSPRWGWGGYTF TGTGCCAGCAGTCCGCGGTGGGGGTGGGGCGGCTACACCTTC
- TRBJ2-7 - TRBV27 CASGPGRQISSYEQYF TGTGCCAGCGGGCCTGGGCGCCAAATATCCTCCTACGAGCAGTACTTC
TRBD1 TRBJ1-1 - TRBV6-6 CASRDRVIEAFF TGTGCCAGCAGGGACAGGGTGATAGAAGCTTTCTTT
- TRBJ1-2 - TRBV10-2 CASSESLQGSRIGYTF TGCGCCAGCAGTGAGTCGCTCCAGGGTAGTCGGATTGGCTACACCTTC
- TRBJ2-7 - TRBV10-3 CAISDDTTYEQYF TGTGCCATCAGTGACGACACCACCTACGAGCAGTACTTC
- TRBJ1-5 - TRBV4-1 CASSQEGKNSNQPQHF TGCGCCAGCAGCCAAGAGGGTAAGAATAGCAATCAGCCCCAGCATTTT
- TRBJ1-3 once TRBV19 CASSISVGQWPGNTIYF TGTGCCAGTAGTATCTCGGTCGGACAGTGGCCTGGAAACACCATATATTTT
- TRBJ1-3 - TRBV7-9 CASSPTGPNTIYF TGTGCCAGCAGCCCTACAGGCCCAAACACCATATATTTT
TRBD2 TRBJ2-1 - TRBV6-1 CASTEGSGTVYNEQFF TGTGCCAGCACTGAGGGGAGCGGGACGGTCTACAATGAGCAGTTCTTC
- TRBJ2-7 - TRBV6-1 CASALLDSSSYEQYF TGTGCCAGCGCCCTATTGGACAGCAGCTCCTACGAGCAGTACTTC
- TRBJ1-1 once TRBV5-6 CASSSAPLTEAFF TGTGCCAGCAGCTCAGCCCCCCTAACTGAAGCTTTCTTT
- TRBJ2-2 - TRBV7-3 CASSLTGNENTGELFF TGTGCCAGCAGCTTAACCGGGAATGAGAACACCGGGGAGCTGTTTTTT
TRBD1 TRBJ1-3 - TRBV4-1 CASSPTGAQGNTIYF TGCGCCAGCAGCCCGACAGGGGCGCAGGGAAACACCATATATTTT